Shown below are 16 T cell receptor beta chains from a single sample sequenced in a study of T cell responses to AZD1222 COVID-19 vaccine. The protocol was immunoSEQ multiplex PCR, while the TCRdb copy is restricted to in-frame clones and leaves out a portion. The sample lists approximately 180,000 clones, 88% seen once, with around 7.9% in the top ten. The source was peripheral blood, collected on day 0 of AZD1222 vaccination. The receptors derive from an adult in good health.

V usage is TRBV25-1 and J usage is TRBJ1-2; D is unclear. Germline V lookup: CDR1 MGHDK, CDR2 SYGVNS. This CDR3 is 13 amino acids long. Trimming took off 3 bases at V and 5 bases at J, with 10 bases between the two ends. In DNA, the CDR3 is TGTGCCAGCAGTGAGGGTGCTGTTTATGGCTACACCTTC. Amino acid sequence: CASSEGAVYGYTF.

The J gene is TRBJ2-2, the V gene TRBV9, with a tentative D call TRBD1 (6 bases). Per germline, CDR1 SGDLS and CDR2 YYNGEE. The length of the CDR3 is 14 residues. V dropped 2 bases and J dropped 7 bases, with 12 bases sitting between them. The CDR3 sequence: CASSVAQGRGELFF. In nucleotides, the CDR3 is TGTGCCAGCAGCGTCGCCCAGGGGCGCGGGGAGCTGTTTTTT.

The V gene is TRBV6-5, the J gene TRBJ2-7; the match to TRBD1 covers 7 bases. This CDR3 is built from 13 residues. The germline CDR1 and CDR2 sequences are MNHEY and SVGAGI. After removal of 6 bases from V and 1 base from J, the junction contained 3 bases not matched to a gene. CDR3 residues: CASRNRGSYEQYF. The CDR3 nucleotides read TGTGCCAGCAGGAACAGGGGTTCCTACGAGCAGTACTTC.

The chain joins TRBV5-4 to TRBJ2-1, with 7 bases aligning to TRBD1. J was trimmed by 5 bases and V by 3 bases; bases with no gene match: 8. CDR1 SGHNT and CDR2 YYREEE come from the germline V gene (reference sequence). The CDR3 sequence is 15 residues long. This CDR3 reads CASSYPGQTDNEQFF. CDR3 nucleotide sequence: TGTGCCAGCAGCTACCCGGGACAGACTGACAATGAGCAGTTCTTC.

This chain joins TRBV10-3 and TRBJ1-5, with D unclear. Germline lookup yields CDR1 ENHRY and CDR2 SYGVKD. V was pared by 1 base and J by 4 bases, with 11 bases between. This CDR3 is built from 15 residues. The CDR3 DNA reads TGTGCCATCAGTGAGTGGGGAGGGTGGAATCAGCCCCAGCATTTT. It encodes CAISEWGGWNQPQHF.

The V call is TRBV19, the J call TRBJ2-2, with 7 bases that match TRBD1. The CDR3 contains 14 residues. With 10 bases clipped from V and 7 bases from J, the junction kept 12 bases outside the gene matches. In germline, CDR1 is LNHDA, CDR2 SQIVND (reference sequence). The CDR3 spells CATSSTGAVGELFF. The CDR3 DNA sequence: TGTGCCACCTCATCAACAGGGGCGGTCGGGGAGCTGTTTTTT.

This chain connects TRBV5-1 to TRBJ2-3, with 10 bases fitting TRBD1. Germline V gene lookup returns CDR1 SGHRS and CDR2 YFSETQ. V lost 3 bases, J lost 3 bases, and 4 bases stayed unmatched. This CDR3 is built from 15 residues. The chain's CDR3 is CASSSGDRGTDTQYF. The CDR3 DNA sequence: TGCGCCAGCAGCTCGGGGGACAGGGGTACAGATACGCAGTATTTT. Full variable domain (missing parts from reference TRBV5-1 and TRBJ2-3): KAGVTQTPRYLIKTRGQQVTLSCSPISGHRSVSWYQQTPGQGLQFLFEYFSETQRNKGNFPGRFSGRQFSNSRSEMNVSTLELGDSALYLCASSSGDRGTDTQYFGPGTRLTVL.

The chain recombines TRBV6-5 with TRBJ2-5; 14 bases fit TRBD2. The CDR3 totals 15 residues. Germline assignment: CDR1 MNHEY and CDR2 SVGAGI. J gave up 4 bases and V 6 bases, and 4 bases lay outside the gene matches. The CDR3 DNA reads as TGTGCCAGCAGCCCGACTAGCGGGGGGGGAGAGACCCAGTACTTC. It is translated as CASSPTSGGGETQYF.

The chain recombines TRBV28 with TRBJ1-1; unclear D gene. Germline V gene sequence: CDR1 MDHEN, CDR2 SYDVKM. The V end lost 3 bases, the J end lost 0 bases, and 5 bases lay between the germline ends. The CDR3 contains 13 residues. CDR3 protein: CASSFGLNTEAFF. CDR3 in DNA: TGTGCCAGCAGTTTTGGGTTGAACACTGAAGCTTTCTTT.

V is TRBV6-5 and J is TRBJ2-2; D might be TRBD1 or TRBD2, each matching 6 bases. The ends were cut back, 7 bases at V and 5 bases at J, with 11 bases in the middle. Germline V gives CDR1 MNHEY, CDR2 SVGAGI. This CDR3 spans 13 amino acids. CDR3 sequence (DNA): TGTGCCAGCAATGGCGGGACAACCGGGGAGCTGTTTTTT. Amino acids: CASNGGTTGELFF.

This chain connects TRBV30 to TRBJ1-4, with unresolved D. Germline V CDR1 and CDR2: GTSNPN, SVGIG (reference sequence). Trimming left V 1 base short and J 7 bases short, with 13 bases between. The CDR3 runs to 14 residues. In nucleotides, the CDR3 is TGTGCCTGGAGTGAGGGCCTGGGAGCTGAAAAACTGTTTTTT. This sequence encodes CAWSEGLGAEKLFF. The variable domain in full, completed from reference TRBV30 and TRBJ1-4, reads SQTIHQWPATLVQPVGSPLSLECTVEGTSNPNLYWYRQAAGRGLQLLFYSVGIGQISSEVPQNLSASRPQDRQFILSSKKLLLSDSGFYLCAWSEGLGAEKLFFGSGTQLSVL.

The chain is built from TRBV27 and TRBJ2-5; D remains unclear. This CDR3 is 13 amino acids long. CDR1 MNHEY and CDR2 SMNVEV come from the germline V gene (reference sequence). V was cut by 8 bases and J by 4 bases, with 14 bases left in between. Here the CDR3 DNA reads TGTGCCAGCGGTCTGGACCTGGGAGAGACCCAGTACTTC. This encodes CASGLDLGETQYF.

CDR3 nucleotides: TGTGCCTGGAGACCGGGGGCAGATACGCAGTATTTT. Its translation: CAWRPGADTQYF. This chain connects TRBV30 to TRBJ2-3, with D possibly matching TRBD2 (6 bases). Germline CDR1 reads GTSNPN; CDR2 reads SVGIG (reference sequence). Trimming pared 3 bases from V and 4 bases from J, leaving 8 bases between. This CDR3 comprises 12 residues. Using reference TRBV30 and TRBJ2-3 for the parts outside the CDR3, the full variable domain is SQTIHQWPATLVQPVGSPLSLECTVEGTSNPNLYWYRQAAGRGLQLLFYSVGIGQISSEVPQNLSASRPQDRQFILSSKKLLLSDSGFYLCAWRPGADTQYFGPGTRLTVL.

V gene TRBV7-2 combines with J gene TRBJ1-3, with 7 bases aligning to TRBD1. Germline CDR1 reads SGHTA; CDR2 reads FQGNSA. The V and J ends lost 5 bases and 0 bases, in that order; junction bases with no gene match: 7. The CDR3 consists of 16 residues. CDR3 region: CASSANRGGSGNTIYF. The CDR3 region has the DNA TGTGCCAGCAGCGCCAACAGGGGAGGCTCTGGAAACACCATATATTTT.

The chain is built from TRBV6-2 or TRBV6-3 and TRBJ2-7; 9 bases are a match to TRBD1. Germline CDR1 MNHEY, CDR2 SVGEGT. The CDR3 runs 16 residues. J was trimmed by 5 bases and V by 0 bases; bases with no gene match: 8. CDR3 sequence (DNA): TGTGCCAGCAGTTACTCCCCGGGACAGGGAGCCCACGAGCAGTACTTC. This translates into CASSYSPGQGAHEQYF.

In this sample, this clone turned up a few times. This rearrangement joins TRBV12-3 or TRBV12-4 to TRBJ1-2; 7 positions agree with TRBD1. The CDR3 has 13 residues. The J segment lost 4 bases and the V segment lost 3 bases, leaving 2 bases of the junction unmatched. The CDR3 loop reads CASSFDRAYGYTF. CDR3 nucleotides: TGTGCCAGCAGTTTCGACAGGGCCTATGGCTACACCTTC.